The text below deals with one TCR beta chain. CD8 cells regarded as naive lacked CD45RO, were positively chosen for CCR7, and omitted terminally differentiated effector memory CD45RA+ cells. Trimming stripped 0 bases from V and 2 bases from J, with 14 bases between. CDR1 is SEHNR, CDR2 FQNEAQ, per germline (reference sequence). The length of the CDR3 is 17 residues. The data stem from a study of shared clonotypes between healthy human individuals. Here immunoSEQ multiplex PCR was the method, and the copy in TCRdb shows in-frame clones only, minus some. The table has 800,000 or so clones, 96% seen once.

Sequenced material: naive CD8+ T cells sorted from blood. This chain links TRBV7-9 with TRBJ2-1; D might be TRBD1 or TRBD2, each matching 5 bases. The source of this sequence is a young man in good health. In DNA, the CDR3 is TGTGCCAGCAGCTTAGCGCGTGGGCAGGGAGCCTACAATGAGCAGTTCTTC. Its translation is CASSLARGQGAYNEQFF.